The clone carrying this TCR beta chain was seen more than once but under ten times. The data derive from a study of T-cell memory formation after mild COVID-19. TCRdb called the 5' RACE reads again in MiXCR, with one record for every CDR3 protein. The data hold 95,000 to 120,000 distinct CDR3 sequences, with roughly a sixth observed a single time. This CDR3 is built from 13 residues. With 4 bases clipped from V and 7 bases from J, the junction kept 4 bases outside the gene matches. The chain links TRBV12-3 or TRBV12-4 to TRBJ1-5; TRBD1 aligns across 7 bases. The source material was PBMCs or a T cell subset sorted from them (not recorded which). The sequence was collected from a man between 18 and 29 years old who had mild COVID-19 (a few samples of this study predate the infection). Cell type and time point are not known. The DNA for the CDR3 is TGTGCCAGCAGTTCAGGGGGTAGCCAGCCCCAGCATTTT. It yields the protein CASSSGGSQPQHF.